This TCR beta chain appears in the sequencing data of a study of read filtering for tumor transcriptome and immune sequencing. Overall study: Transcriptome libraries were built from DNase-treated RNA.

The CDR3 consists of 17 residues. With V trimmed by 0 bases and J by 4 bases, 11 bases remained unmatched. Germline CDR1 and CDR2: SGHDN and FVKESK. This library used roughly 0.4 ug RNA and molecular barcoded adaptors spanning alpha/delta and beta/gamma chains. TCRdb processed the reads anew with MiXCR; each CDR3 protein has one entry. The sample has more than 70,000 distinct CDR3 sequences; roughly 21% are singletons. This clonotype was observed many times. The antigen is unknown. Findings and caveats of the study: IR-seq captured clonotypes deeper and more reliably than RNA-seq. Single-read clonotypes: 80% to 90% of IR-seq clonotypes (about 3.5% of reads), 74.6% of RNA-seq clonotypes (nearly 45% of reads).

The clonotype was recovered from a donor over 35 with multiple myeloma. V gene TRBV14 combines with J gene TRBJ2-5; TRBD1 agrees at 7 bases. Material: a population of CD138-negative cells sorted from bone marrow. In nucleotides, the CDR3 is TGTGCCAGCAGCCAAGATAGGAACAGGGGCCATCGAGAGACCCAGTACTTC. It is translated as CASSQDRNRGHRETQYF.